This T cell receptor (beta chain) was profiled in a study of T cell repertoires in cytomegalovirus infection. Overall study: Recently identified HLA-C-restricted CMV epitopes were used, and well-studied HLA-B-restricted CMV epitopes were used as well. Carrying CMV and the relevant HLA type showed in public TCR beta signatures.

The CDR3 has 12 residues. Germline V gene lookup returns CDR1 SEHNR and CDR2 FQNEAQ (reference sequence). Between the trimmed V and J ends, which lost 6 bases and 6 bases, there was a span of 9 bases. Regarding the study as a whole: Of the TCR beta families, the public ones yielded a cumulative frequency that identified carriers of CMV plus the relevant HLA. CMV-specific TCR beta clonotypes restricted by HLA-C dominated the ex vivo response.

TCRdb analysed the reads with MiXCR anew, one entry per CDR3 protein. Altogether approximately 74,000 distinct CDR3 sequences are present, around 42% being singletons, with the ten largest covering just over 90%. The sample holds one count of this clonotype. The target antigen is unknown. This clonotype originated in a human donor in good health (CMV status not recorded). Some clones in this sample may be carry-over from other donors' samples. The specimen comprised CD8+ T cells from cultured PBMCs, sampled from culture after CMV antigen stimulation. This rearrangement joins TRBV7-9 to TRBJ2-1; D unresolved. The CDR3 here is CASRAGINEQFF. For the CDR3, the DNA is TGTGCCAGCAGGGCAGGTATCAATGAGCAGTTCTTC.